This record looks at one T cell receptor (beta chain) sequence and its context. These data originate in a study of T cell changes during pregnancy in multiple sclerosis. The CDR3 has 15 amino acids. Trimming removed 1 base from V and 8 bases from J, with 15 bases in between. Germline values: CDR1 SGHVS, CDR2 FQNEAQ. Sequenced by immunoSEQ multiplex PCR; TCRdb stores in-frame clones only, minus some. The sample has tens of thousands of clones, about 92% seen once. This specimen was peripheral blood, taken after pregnancy. This TCR came from a female donor with multiple sclerosis, enrolled in a pregnancy study. The chain combines TRBV7-8 with TRBJ1-3; D gene unclear. In DNA form, the CDR3 reads TGTGCCAGCAGCTTAGTTATCGCGGCGACGGACACCATATATTTT. Amino acid sequence: CASSLVIAATDTIYF. The full variable domain, rest sourced from reference TRBV7-8 and TRBJ1-3, is GAGVSQSPRYKVAKRGQDVALRCDPISGHVSLFWYQQALGQGPEFLTYFQNEAQLDKSGLPSDRFFAERPEGSVSTLKIQRTQQEDSAVYLCASSLVIAATDTIYFGEGSWLTVV.